This T cell receptor (beta chain) is from a study of blood T cells in healthy people across ages. Study-wide results and limits: It was held that diversity estimates obtained from one million T cells represented underestimates. There were more naive CD4+ cells and higher diversity in long-lived donors than in aged donors.

Primed by a sample-barcoded 5' primer and a J-beta primer mix, a second PCR proceeded for roughly 6 to 12 cycles. Tagging of each cDNA molecule was performed by a template-switch adaptor with 12 random nucleotides. Via MiXCR, TCRdb re-called the 5' RACE reads, giving one row per CDR3 protein. The sample yields fewer than 900,000 distinct CDR3 sequences, roughly 41% seen once. Caucasian individuals from Russia who were healthy and aged roughly 6 to 95 acted as donors. Comments on this clonotype: Antigen specificity is unknown.

Trimming removed 4 bases from V and 2 bases from J, with 13 bases in between. The CDR3 loop spans 15 amino acids. Germline CDR1 and CDR2: LGHDT and YNNKEL (reference sequence). What was sequenced was blood. This sequence was found in a woman in her sixties in good health. The chain recombines TRBV3-1 with TRBJ2-3; D call uncertain. As DNA, the CDR3 is TGTGCCAGCAGCCCCTTCCCCCTCGACACAGATACGCAGTATTTT. It translates to CASSPFPLDTDTQYF.